Presented here are 13 T cell receptor beta chains from one specimen sequenced in a study of shared clonotypes between healthy human individuals. Clones were read by immunoSEQ multiplex PCR, and TCRdb kept only the in-frame ones, dropping some. The profile shows fewer than 600,000 clones, around 77% of them singletons. Sequenced material: PBMCs. The receptor source for this set is a woman aged 40 to 55 in good health. Some clones in this sample may be carry-over from other donors' samples.

On this clone itself: A far larger clone is just one base off, so this is likely a read error. V usage is TRBV7-3 and J usage is TRBJ2-2; D gene unclear. Germline V CDR1 and CDR2: SGHTA, FQGTGA. Deletions cut 5 bases from V and 7 bases from J, with 11 bases between. This CDR3 is built from 13 residues. The CDR3 spells CASSLKWDGELFF. The CDR3 DNA reads TGTGCCAGCAGCCTAAAGTGGGACGGGGAGCTGTTTTTT. Based on the CDR3 plus reference TRBV7-3 and TRBJ2-2, the full variable domain is GAGVSQTPSNKVTEKGKYVELRCDPISGHTALYWYRQSLGQGPEFLIYFQGTGAADDSGLPNDRFFAVRPEGSVSTLKIQRTERGDSAVYLCASSLKWDGELFFGEGSRLTVL.

The J gene is TRBJ1-5, the V gene TRBV2, with TRBD1 identical over 10 bases. V was pared by 6 bases and J by 5 bases, with 7 bases of the junction left unmatched. This CDR3 spans 15 amino acids. From germline, CDR1 is SNHLY and CDR2 FYNNEI. CDR3 amino acids: CASSPIGQGDQPQHF. The CDR3 nucleotides read TGTGCCAGCAGCCCGATTGGACAGGGGGATCAGCCCCAGCATTTT.

This clone turned up a few times. A far bigger clonotype differs at one base, so this is likely a read error. Other DNA variants within this sample encode the same CDR3. The rearrangement joins TRBV30 to TRBJ1-1, with D hard to call. CDR1 and CDR2 (germline): GTSNPN, SVGIG (reference sequence). The CDR3 length is 12 residues. The DNA of the CDR3 is TGTGCCTGGAGTCCGGCCGGCGCTGAAGCTTTCTTC. Its translation: CAWSPAGAEAFF.

The J gene is TRBJ2-2, the V gene TRBV29-1; no firm D call. V was pared by 4 bases and J by 6 bases, with 12 bases between. Germline V gene data show CDR1 as SQVTM and CDR2 as ANQGSEA. There are 13 residues in the CDR3. CDR3 in DNA: TGCAGCGTTGCGACGATCGCGGCCGGGGAGCTGTTTTTT. This translates into CSVATIAAGELFF.

V usage is TRBV5-1 and J usage is TRBJ2-1; 11 bases fit TRBD1. V dropped 3 bases and J dropped 4; count of bases not matched to a gene: 6. The CDR3 is made up of 16 amino acids. Germline CDR1 is SGHRS and CDR2 is YFSETQ. CDR3 amino acids: CASSSDRGPGYNEQFF. The DNA of the CDR3 is TGCGCCAGCAGCTCGGACAGGGGGCCGGGTTACAATGAGCAGTTCTTC.

This clone was found a few times. The rearrangement links TRBV5-5 to TRBJ2-7; possibly TRBD1 for D (5 bases). Germline V gene sequence: CDR1 SGHKS, CDR2 YYEKEE (reference sequence). The length of the CDR3 is 15 residues. Trimming left V 4 bases short and J 3 bases short, with 17 bases between. CDR3 coding DNA: TGTGCCAGCAGCCCTTTCGTTTATACAGGCTACGAGCAGTACTTC. Protein sequence: CASSPFVYTGYEQYF.

The rearrangement uses TRBV5-4 and TRBJ2-7; 8 nucleotides align to TRBD2. The germline gives CDR1 SGHNT, CDR2 YYREEE (reference sequence). The CDR3 is 15 amino acids. V dropped 3 bases and J dropped 0; count of bases not matched to a gene: 5. CDR3 protein: CASSSGGPSSYEQYF. In DNA, the CDR3 is TGTGCCAGCAGCTCGGGGGGGCCTAGCTCCTACGAGCAGTACTTC.

This clone showed up just a few times. The chain has TRBV10-3 and TRBJ1-1; D is unresolved. Germline V gene data show CDR1 as ENHRY and CDR2 as SYGVKD. The ends were cut back, 4 bases at V and 7 bases at J, with 10 bases in the middle. This CDR3 contains 12 residues. CDR3 sequence: CAISVGPGEAFF. CDR3 sequence (DNA): TGTGCCATCAGTGTAGGGCCGGGTGAAGCTTTCTTT.

The table lists this clone with a count of one. The same CDR3 is also encoded by other DNA sequences in this sample. The V call is TRBV6-5, the J call TRBJ2-7, with D possibly matching TRBD2 (6 bases). This CDR3 is 12 amino acids long. Trimming removed 5 bases at V and 7 bases at J, with 12 bases between. Germline CDR1 is MNHEY and CDR2 is SVGAGI. Written as DNA, the CDR3 is TGTGCCAGCAGTCGGACGGGAGATGAGCAGTACTTC. Its protein product is CASSRTGDEQYF.

This clone has a handful of counts. J is TRBJ2-4 and V is TRBV27, with no clear D. This CDR3 has 15 residues. V was cut by 4 bases and J by 0 bases, with 10 bases left in between. The V gene's germline CDR1 is MNHEY and CDR2 SMNVEV (reference sequence). The CDR3 DNA reads TGTGCCAGCAGTTCCCTGAACGAAGCCAAAAACATTCAGTACTTC. Its protein product is CASSSLNEAKNIQYF.

The CDR3 here is CASSPGSYVGATEAFF. The CDR3 region has the DNA TGTGCCAGCAGCCCGGGTTCGTATGTGGGCGCGACTGAAGCTTTCTTT. This chain links TRBV9 with TRBJ1-1; D remains unclear. Trimming took 4 bases from V and 5 from J, leaving 21 bases between them. Per germline, CDR1 SGDLS and CDR2 YYNGEE. The CDR3 runs 16 residues.

Of note for this clone: One base away lies a much larger clone, so this may be a sequencing read error. The rearrangement links TRBV20-1 to TRBJ2-5; D unresolved. V was pared by 5 bases and J by 2 bases, with 6 bases between. CDR1 and CDR2 from the germline V gene are DFQATT and SNEGSKA (reference sequence). This CDR3 comprises 11 residues. The DNA of the CDR3 is TGCAGTGCTGATCCGCAAGAGACCCAGTACTTC. This codes for CSADPQETQYF.

The gene calls are TRBV27 and TRBJ2-1; 7 bases agree with TRBD1. The CDR3 covers 14 residues. Germline V lookup: CDR1 MNHEY, CDR2 SMNVEV (reference sequence). Trimming cost V 2 bases and J 5 bases; bases outside gene matches: 3. CDR3 region: CASSLEGAHNEQFF. CDR3 DNA sequence: TGTGCCAGCAGTTTAGAGGGGGCACACAATGAGCAGTTCTTC.